These 18 T cell receptor beta chains were sequenced from one sample in a study of T cell responses to AZD1222 COVID-19 vaccine. Libraries were prepared by immunoSEQ multiplex PCR; TCRdb keeps only in-frame clonotypes and omits some of them. The sample carries 46,000 or so clones, roughly 80% recorded once. The sample here was peripheral blood, taken on day 0 of AZD1222 vaccination. The receptors shown here come from an adult in good health.

This clone was seen more than once but under ten times. The chain joins TRBV9 to TRBJ2-3; 9 bases match TRBD1. Looked up from germline, CDR1 is SGDLS and CDR2 is YYNGEE. The length of the CDR3 is 16 residues. Losses at the gene ends were 2 bases for V and 2 bases for J; bases not matched to a gene: 6. In nucleotides, the CDR3 is TGTGCCAGCAGCGTGTCTGGGACAGGGTTCACAGATACGCAGTATTTT. Translation: CASSVSGTGFTDTQYF.

The V gene is TRBV10-1, the J gene TRBJ2-2; D gene uncertain. The CDR3 contains 13 residues. Trimming removed 6 bases from V and 6 bases from J, with 11 bases in between. The germline V gene encodes CDR1 WNHNN and CDR2 SYGVQD (reference sequence). The CDR3 loop reads CASSHFGPGELFF. CDR3 nucleotides: TGCGCCAGCAGCCACTTCGGCCCCGGGGAGCTGTTTTTT.

This rearrangement joins TRBV19 to TRBJ1-3, with 9 bases identical to TRBD1. Germline CDR1 reads LNHDA; CDR2 reads SQIVND (reference sequence). CDR3 length equals 16 residues. Trimming at V came to 6 bases and at J to 0 bases, leaving 6 bases not matched to a gene. The CDR3 coding sequence is TGTGCCAGTAGCCCAGGACAGGGGAGCTCTGGAAACACCATATATTTT. Translation: CASSPGQGSSGNTIYF.

This rearrangement joins TRBV4-2 to TRBJ1-4, with unresolved D. The V end was cut by 0 bases, the J end by 4 bases, with 12 bases between. Germline CDR1 LGHNA, CDR2 YNFKEQ. The CDR3 loop spans 16 amino acids. The CDR3 sequence: CASSQDRVVLNEKLFF. CDR3 DNA sequence: TGTGCCAGCAGCCAAGATCGGGTCGTACTTAATGAAAAACTGTTTTTT.

On this clone: The junction differs from germline at one of its ends, possibly a read error. The genes are TRBV27 and TRBJ1-6; D is perhaps TRBD1 (5 bases). The CDR3 is made up of 13 amino acids. In germline, CDR1 is MNHEY, CDR2 SMNVEV (reference sequence). DNA of the CDR3: TGTACCAGCAAGGCGGGGGTTAATTCACCCCTCCACTTT. Translated, it gives CTSKAGVNSPLHF.

The chain recombines TRBV24-1 with TRBJ1-1; unclear D gene. This CDR3 has 13 amino acids. From germline, CDR1 is KGHDR and CDR2 SFDVKD. Trimming took 2 bases from V and 6 from J, leaving 9 bases between them. This CDR3 reads CATSDSGLAEAFF. In nucleotides, the CDR3 is TGTGCCACCAGTGATTCGGGCCTGGCTGAAGCTTTCTTT.

This clone was observed a handful of times. V and J are TRBV5-4 and TRBJ2-7; D may match TRBD1 or TRBD2 (6 bases each). The V gene lost 0 bases and the J gene lost 0 bases, with 10 bases spanning the gap. The CDR3 totals 15 residues. Germline V gene sequence: CDR1 SGHNT, CDR2 YYREEE (reference sequence). CDR3 sequence: CASSLVGGGSYEQYF. Written as DNA, the CDR3 is TGTGCCAGCAGCTTGGTTGGAGGGGGCTCCTACGAGCAGTACTTC.

The chain recombines TRBV7-3 with TRBJ2-1; 13 nucleotides match TRBD2. Germline CDR1 reads SGHTA; CDR2 reads FQGTGA. J gave up 13 bases and V 5 bases, and 8 bases lay outside the gene matches. The CDR3 runs to 14 residues. CDR3 protein: CASSPWTSGGEQFF. DNA of the CDR3: TGTGCCAGCAGCCCCTGGACTAGCGGGGGTGAACAGTTCTTC.

This clone was counted only a few times. The chain links TRBV6-5 to TRBJ1-2; the match to TRBD1 covers 9 bases. Trimming removed 5 bases from V and 6 bases from J; junction bases left unmatched: 7. CDR1 is MNHEY, CDR2 SVGAGI, per germline. The CDR3 is made up of 14 amino acids. CDR3 amino acids: CASSKTGGVDGYTF. Here the CDR3 DNA reads TGTGCCAGCAGTAAAACAGGGGGCGTCGATGGCTACACCTTC.

The chain recombines TRBV19 with TRBJ2-2, with D hard to call. Germline CDR1 and CDR2: LNHDA and SQIVND (reference sequence). Trimming took off 6 bases at V and 0 bases at J, with 8 bases between the two ends. The CDR3 contains 14 residues. The CDR3 bases are TGTGCCAGTAGAAAACAGACGAACACCGGGGAGCTGTTTTTT. Translated, it gives CASRKQTNTGELFF. The whole variable domain, remainder taken from reference TRBV19 and TRBJ2-2, is DGGITQSPKYLFRKEGQNVTLSCEQNLNHDAMYWYRQDPGQGLRLIYYSQIVNDFQKGDIAEGYSVSREKKESFPLTVTSAQKNPTAFYLCASRKQTNTGELFFGEGSRLTVL.

V gene TRBV5-4 combines with J gene TRBJ2-5; TRBD2 is a possible D gene (5 bases). The V and J ends lost 5 bases and 1 base respectively, with 18 bases between them. The germline V gene encodes CDR1 SGHNT and CDR2 YYREEE (reference sequence). This CDR3 contains 16 residues. Here the CDR3 reads CASRENWEHGQETQYF. The CDR3 region has the DNA TGTGCCAGCAGAGAAAACTGGGAGCACGGCCAAGAGACCCAGTACTTC.

CDR3 DNA: TGTGCCAGCAAAGGGGGCCGGGTCACCGGGGAGCTGTTTTTT. It is translated as CASKGGRVTGELFF. The chain employs TRBV28 and TRBJ2-2; TRBD1 aligns across 7 bases. J lost 4 bases, V lost 7 bases, and 6 bases had no gene match. The CDR3 totals 14 residues. Germline loops: CDR1 MDHEN, CDR2 SYDVKM.

The genes are TRBV3-1 (or the pseudogene TRBV3-2) and TRBJ1-2; perhaps TRBD1 as D (5 bases). V shed 1 base and J shed 8 bases, with 8 bases lying between them. This CDR3 spans 12 amino acids. Looked up from germline, CDR1 is LGHDT and CDR2 is YNNKEL (reference sequence). The CDR3 loop is CASSQAGSGYTF. CDR3 nucleotide sequence: TGTGCCAGCAGCCAAGCAGGGAGCGGCTACACCTTC.

This chain joins TRBV2 and TRBJ2-2, with D possibly being TRBD2 (6 bases). Germline CDR1 SNHLY, CDR2 FYNNEI. V was clipped by 8 bases and J by 6 bases, with 13 bases between them. The CDR3 is 13 amino acids. CDR3 DNA sequence: TGTGCCAGCGCGGGAAGTGGGTCCGGGGAGCTGTTTTTT. It yields the protein CASAGSGSGELFF.

The gene calls are TRBV21-1 and TRBJ2-2; the table's D call of TRBD1 was not tested on the DNA. TRBV21-1 is annotated as a pseudogene. The CDR3 consists of 15 residues. For the CDR3, the DNA is TGTGCCAGCACGGGAACAGGGCTTAACACCGGGGAGCTGTTTTTT. This gives the protein CASTGTGLNTGELFF.

V is TRBV28 and J is TRBJ1-1; D is possibly TRBD1 (5 bases). The CDR3 totals 14 residues. The germline CDR1 and CDR2 sequences are MDHEN and SYDVKM. Trimming took 5 bases from V and 6 from J, leaving 16 bases between them. The CDR3 nucleotides are TGTGCCAGCAGTGTAGACCCTCCCAGGGCTGAAGCTTTCTTT. Protein: CASSVDPPRAEAFF. The full variable domain, its missing parts supplied by reference TRBV28 and TRBJ1-1, is DVKVTQSSRYLVKRTGEKVFLECVQDMDHENMFWYRQDPGLGLRLIYFSYDVKMKEKGDIPEGYSVSREKKERFSLILESASTNQTSMYLCASSVDPPRAEAFFGQGTRLTVV.

This sequence joins TRBV5-1 and TRBJ2-3; no definite D call. V lost 0 bases to trimming and J lost 6 bases, with 11 bases between them. This CDR3 is built from 14 residues. Germline assignment: CDR1 SGHRS and CDR2 YFSETQ. CDR3 coding DNA: TGCGCCAGCAGCTTGGGTTTTAGCAGGGATACGCAGTATTTT. This sequence encodes CASSLGFSRDTQYF.

The chain recombines TRBV6-1 with TRBJ2-7; weak D call: TRBD2 (7 bases). The CDR3 runs to 16 residues. The germline CDR1 and CDR2 sequences are MNHNS and SASEGT. Trimming cost V 4 bases and J 7 bases, with 23 bases left between them. The CDR3 region is CASSVGASRGRGEQYF. The CDR3 DNA follows: TGTGCCAGCAGTGTTGGGGCCTCGAGAGGGAGGGGGGAGCAGTACTTC.